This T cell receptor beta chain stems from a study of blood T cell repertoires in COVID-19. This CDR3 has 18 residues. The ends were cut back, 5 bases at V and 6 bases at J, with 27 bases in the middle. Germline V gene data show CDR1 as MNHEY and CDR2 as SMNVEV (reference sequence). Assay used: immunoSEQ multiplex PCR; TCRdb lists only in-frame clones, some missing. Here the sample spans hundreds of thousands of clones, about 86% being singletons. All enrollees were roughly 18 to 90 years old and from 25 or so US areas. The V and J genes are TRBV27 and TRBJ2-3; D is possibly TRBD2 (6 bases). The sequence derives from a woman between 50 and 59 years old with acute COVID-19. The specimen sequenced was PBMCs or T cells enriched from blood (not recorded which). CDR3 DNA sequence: TGTGCCAGCAGTCTGCGGGACCCGTCGGGAACACACAGGGATACGCAGTATTTT. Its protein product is CASSLRDPSGTHRDTQYF.